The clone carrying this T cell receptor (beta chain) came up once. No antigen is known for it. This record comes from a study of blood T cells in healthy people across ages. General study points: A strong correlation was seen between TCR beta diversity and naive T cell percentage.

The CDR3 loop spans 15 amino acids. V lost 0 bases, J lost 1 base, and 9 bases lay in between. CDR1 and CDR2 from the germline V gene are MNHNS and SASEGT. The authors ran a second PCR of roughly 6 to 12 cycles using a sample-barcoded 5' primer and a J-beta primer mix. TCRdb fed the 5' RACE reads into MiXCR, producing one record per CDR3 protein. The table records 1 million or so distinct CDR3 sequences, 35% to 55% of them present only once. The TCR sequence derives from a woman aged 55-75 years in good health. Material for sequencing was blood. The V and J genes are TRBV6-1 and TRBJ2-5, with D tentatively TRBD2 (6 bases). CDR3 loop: CASSEAGGIQETQYF. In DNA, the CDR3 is TGTGCCAGCAGTGAAGCGGGGGGTATCCAAGAGACCCAGTACTTC.